The T cell receptor (beta chain) under discussion was sequenced for a study of graft-versus-host responses after intestinal transplantation. This clone turned up a few times. Trimming removed 1 base from V and 1 base from J, with 8 bases in between. Germline V CDR1 and CDR2: LNHNV, YYDKDF (reference sequence). The CDR3 loop spans 15 amino acids. TCRdb's copy holds only in-frame clones and misses some; the assay was immunoSEQ multiplex PCR. The sample carries roughly 7,800 clones, approximately 33% recorded once. This specimen consisted of alloreactive CD4+ T cells from a mixed lymphocyte reaction culture, obtained before intestinal transplant. Described subset: CFSE-low proliferating T cells sorted from approximately six-day pre-transplant mixed lymphocyte reaction (GvH or HvG direction). The chain recombines TRBV15 with TRBJ1-5, with D unresolved. The receptor was derived from a human patient who received an intestinal transplant. This CDR3 reads CATSRGGGSNQPQHF. Here the CDR3 DNA reads TGTGCCACCAGCAGAGGCGGTGGGAGCAATCAGCCCCAGCATTTT. Looking up the rest from reference TRBV15 and TRBJ1-5 gives the full variable domain: DAMVIQNPRYQVTQFGKPVTLSCSQTLNHNVMYWYQQKSSQAPKLLFHYYDKDFNNEADTPDNFQSRRPNTSFCFLDIRSPGLGDTAMYLCATSRGGGSNQPQHFGDGTRLSIL.